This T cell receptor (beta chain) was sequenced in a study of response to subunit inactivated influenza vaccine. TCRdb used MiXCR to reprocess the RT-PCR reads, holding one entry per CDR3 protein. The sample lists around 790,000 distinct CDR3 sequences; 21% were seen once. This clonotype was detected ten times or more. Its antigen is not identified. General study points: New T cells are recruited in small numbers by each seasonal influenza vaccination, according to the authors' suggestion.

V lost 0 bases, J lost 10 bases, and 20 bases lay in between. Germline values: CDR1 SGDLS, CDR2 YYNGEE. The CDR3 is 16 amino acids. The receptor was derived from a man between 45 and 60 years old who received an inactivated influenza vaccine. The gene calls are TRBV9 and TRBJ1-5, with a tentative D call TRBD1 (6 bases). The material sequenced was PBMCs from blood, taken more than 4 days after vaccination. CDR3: CASSVAPRHRECPQHF. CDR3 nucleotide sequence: TGTGCCAGCAGCGTAGCCCCTCGACACAGGGAATGTCCCCAGCATTTT.